What follows is one T cell receptor beta chain and its context. No antigen is known for it. The data belong to a study of T-cell memory formation after mild COVID-19. Broader study findings: Day 37-peaking second-wave clones had unconfirmed SARS-CoV-2 specificity.

TCRdb re-called the 5' RACE reads through MiXCR, storing one row per CDR3 protein. The data hold about 210,000 distinct CDR3 sequences, with roughly a tenth observed a single time. The germline V and J ends were trimmed by 0 bases and 9 bases, with 11 bases remaining between them. The length of the CDR3 is 13 residues. Germline-derived CDR1 and CDR2 are SGHRS and YFSETQ. This sequence originates from a man younger than 35 who had mild COVID-19 (a few samples of this study predate the infection). Cell type and time point are not known. Sequenced: PBMCs or a T cell subset sorted from them (not recorded which). The gene calls are TRBV5-1 and TRBJ2-3, with D possibly matching TRBD2 (6 bases). Here the CDR3 DNA reads TGCGCCAGCAGCTTGGATTCTGGAGGGACGCAGTATTTT. This codes for CASSLDSGGTQYF.